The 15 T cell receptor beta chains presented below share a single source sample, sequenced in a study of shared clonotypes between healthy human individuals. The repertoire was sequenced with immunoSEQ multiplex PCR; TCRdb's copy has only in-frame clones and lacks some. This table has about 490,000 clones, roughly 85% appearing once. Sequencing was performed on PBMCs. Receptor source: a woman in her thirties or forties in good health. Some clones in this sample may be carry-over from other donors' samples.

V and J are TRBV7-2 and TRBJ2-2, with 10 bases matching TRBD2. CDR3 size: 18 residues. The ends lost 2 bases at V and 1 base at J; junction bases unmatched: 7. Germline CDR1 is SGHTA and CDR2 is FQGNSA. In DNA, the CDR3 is TGTGCCAGCAGCTTATCTCTAAGACTAGCGGGGAACACCGGGGAGCTGTTTTTT. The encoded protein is CASSLSLRLAGNTGELFF.

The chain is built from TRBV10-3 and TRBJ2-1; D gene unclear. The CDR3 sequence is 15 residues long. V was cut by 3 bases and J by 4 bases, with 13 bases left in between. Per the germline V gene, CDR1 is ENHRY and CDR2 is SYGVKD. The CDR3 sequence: CAISDSTRQYNEQFF. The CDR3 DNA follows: TGTGCCATCAGTGACTCCACGCGTCAATACAATGAGCAGTTCTTC.

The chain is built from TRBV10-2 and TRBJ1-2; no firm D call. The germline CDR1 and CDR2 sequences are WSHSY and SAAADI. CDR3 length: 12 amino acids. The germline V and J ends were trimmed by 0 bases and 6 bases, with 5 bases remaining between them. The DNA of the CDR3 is TGCGCCAGCAGTGAGTCGACAAATGGCTACACCTTC. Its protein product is CASSESTNGYTF.

Here the CDR3 reads CASSAGQVYNEQFF. CDR3 DNA sequence: TGTGCCAGCAGCGCCGGACAGGTGTACAATGAGCAGTTCTTC. The chain couples TRBV9 to TRBJ2-1, with 7 bases that match TRBD1. J was trimmed by 4 bases and V by 3 bases; bases with no gene match: 4. Per the germline V gene, CDR1 is SGDLS and CDR2 is YYNGEE. The length of the CDR3 is 14 residues. The variable domain in full, with the rest retrieved from reference TRBV9 and TRBJ2-1, is DSGVTQTPKHLITATGQRVTLRCSPRSGDLSVYWYQQSLDQGLQFLIQYYNGEERAKGNILERFSAQQFPDLHSELNLSSLELGDSALYFCASSAGQVYNEQFFGPGTRLTVL.

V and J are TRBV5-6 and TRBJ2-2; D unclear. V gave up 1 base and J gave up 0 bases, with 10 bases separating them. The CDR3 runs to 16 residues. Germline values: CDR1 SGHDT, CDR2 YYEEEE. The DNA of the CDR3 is TGTGCCAGCAGCTTGTGGCAGCTCGCGAACACCGGGGAGCTGTTTTTT. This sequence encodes CASSLWQLANTGELFF.

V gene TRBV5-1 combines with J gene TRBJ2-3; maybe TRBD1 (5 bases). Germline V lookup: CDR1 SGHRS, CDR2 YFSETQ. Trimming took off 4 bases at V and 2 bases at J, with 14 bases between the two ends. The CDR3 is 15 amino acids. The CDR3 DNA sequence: TGCGCCAGCAGCCCGGACACTACACCCACAGATACGCAGTATTTT. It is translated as CASSPDTTPTDTQYF.

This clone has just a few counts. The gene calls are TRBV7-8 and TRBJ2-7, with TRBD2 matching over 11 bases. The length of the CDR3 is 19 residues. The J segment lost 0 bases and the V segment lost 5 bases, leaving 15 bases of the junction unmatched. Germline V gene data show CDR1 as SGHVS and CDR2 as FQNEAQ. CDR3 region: CASSTPTSGRTVGSYEQYF. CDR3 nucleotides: TGTGCCAGCAGCACGCCAACTAGCGGGAGAACGGTAGGCTCCTACGAGCAGTACTTC.

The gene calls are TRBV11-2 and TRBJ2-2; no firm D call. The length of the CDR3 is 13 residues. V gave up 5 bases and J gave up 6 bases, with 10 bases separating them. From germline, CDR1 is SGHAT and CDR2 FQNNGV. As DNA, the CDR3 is TGTGCCAGCAGCCAATTAAGGGCCGGGGAGCTGTTTTTT. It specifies CASSQLRAGELFF. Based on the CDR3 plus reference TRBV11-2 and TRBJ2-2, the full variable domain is EAGVAQSPRYKIIEKRQSVAFWCNPISGHATLYWYQQILGQGPKLLIQFQNNGVVDDSQLPKDRFSAERLKGVDSTLKIQPAKLEDSAVYLCASSQLRAGELFFGEGSRLTVL.

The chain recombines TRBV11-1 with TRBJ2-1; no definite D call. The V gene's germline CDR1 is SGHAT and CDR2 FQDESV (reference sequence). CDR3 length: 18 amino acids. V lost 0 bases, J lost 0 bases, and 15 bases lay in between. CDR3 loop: CASSLAGLGYSSYNEQFF. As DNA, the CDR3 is TGTGCCAGCAGCTTAGCAGGGTTGGGTTACAGCTCCTACAATGAGCAGTTCTTC. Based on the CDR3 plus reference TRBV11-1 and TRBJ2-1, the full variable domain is EAEVAQSPRYKITEKSQAVAFWCDPISGHATLYWYRQILGQGPELLVQFQDESVVDDSQLPKDRFSAERLKGVDSTLKIQPAELGDSAMYLCASSLAGLGYSSYNEQFFGPGTRLTVL.

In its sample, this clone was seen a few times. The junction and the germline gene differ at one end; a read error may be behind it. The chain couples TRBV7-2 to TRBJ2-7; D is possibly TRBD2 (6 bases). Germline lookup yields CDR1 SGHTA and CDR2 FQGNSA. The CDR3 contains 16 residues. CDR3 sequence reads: CASSLAGRESSHEQYF. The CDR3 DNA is TGTGCCAGCAGCTTAGCCGGACGGGAGTCCTCCCACGAGCAGTACTTC.

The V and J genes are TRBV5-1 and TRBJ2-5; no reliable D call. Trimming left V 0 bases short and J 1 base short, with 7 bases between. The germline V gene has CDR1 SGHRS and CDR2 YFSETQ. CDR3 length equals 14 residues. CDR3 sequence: CASSLELFQETQYF. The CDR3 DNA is TGCGCCAGCAGCTTGGAACTATTCCAAGAGACCCAGTACTTC.

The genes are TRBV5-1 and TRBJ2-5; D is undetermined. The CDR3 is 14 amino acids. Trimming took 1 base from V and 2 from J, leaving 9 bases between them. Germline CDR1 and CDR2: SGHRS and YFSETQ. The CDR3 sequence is CASSLFGPQETQYF. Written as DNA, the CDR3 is TGCGCCAGCAGCTTGTTTGGCCCGCAAGAGACCCAGTACTTC.

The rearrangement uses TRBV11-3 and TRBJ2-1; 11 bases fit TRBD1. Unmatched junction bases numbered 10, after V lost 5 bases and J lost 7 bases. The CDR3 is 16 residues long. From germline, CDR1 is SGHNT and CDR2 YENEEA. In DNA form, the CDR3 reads TGTGCCAGCAGCGCAAAATGGGACAGGGGGACTAATGAGCAGTTCTTC. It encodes CASSAKWDRGTNEQFF.

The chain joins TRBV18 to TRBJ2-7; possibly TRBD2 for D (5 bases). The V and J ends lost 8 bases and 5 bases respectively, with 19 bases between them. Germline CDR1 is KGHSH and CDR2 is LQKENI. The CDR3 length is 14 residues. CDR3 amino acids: CASQPGTSGDEQYF. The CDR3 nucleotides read TGTGCCAGCCAACCGGGAACTTCCGGGGACGAGCAGTACTTC.

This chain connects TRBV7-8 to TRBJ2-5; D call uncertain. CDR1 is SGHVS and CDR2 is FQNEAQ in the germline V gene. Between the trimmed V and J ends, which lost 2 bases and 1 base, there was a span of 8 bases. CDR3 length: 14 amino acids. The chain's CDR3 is CASSLSPAQETQYF. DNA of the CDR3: TGTGCCAGCAGCTTATCCCCAGCCCAAGAGACCCAGTACTTC.